The source of this T cell receptor beta chain is a study of regulatory T cells in long-lasting Graves disease. Between the trimmed V and J ends, which lost 5 bases and 0 bases, there was a span of 10 bases. The V gene's germline CDR1 is SGHAT and CDR2 FQNNGV. The CDR3 sequence is 14 residues long. This clonotype was observed many times. Construction of the TCR beta libraries employed iRepertoire HTBI primers in conjunction with Arm-PCR of CDR3 regions. Authors' processing steps: Gene usage covered 62 TRBV and some 13 TRBJ segments. Each CDR3 protein gets one entry after TCRdb re-called the multiplex PCR reads with MiXCR. The V and J calls were determined by TCRdb, not by the authors. The sample lists 550,000 to 600,000 distinct CDR3 sequences; approximately 16% were seen once. Time point defined: newly diagnosed GD, antithyroid drugs for less than 3 months. PBMC-extracted RNA yielded the TCR library.

This same sample was also part of a study on T cells in Graves' hyperthyroidism and ophthalmopathy. That study adds: When the TCR CDR3 underwent first-round RT-PCR, the HTBI primer set was used.

This sequence originates from a young man with Graves disease. The starting material was peripheral blood mononuclear cells (PBMCs), obtained at new diagnosis, from a patient treated with antithyroid drugs. The chain carries TRBV11-2 and TRBJ1-1; D is uncertain. CDR3 coding DNA: TGTGCCAGCAGCCTAAACACCTTGAACACTGAAGCTTTCTTT. It is translated as CASSLNTLNTEAFF.